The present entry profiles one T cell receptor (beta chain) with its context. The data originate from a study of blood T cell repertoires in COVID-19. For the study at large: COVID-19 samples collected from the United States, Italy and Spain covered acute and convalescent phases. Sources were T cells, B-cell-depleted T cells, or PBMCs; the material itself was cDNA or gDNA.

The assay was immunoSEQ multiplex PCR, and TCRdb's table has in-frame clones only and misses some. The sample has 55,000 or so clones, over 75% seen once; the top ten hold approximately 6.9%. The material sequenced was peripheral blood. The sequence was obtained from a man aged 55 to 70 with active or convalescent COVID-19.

The CDR3 protein is CASSPVPLGSGNTIYF. In DNA form, the CDR3 reads TGCGCCAGCAGCCCCGTCCCACTAGGCTCTGGAAACACCATATATTTT. V and J are TRBV5-1 and TRBJ1-3; the D is unclear. CDR1 is SGHRS and CDR2 is YFSETQ in the germline V gene. Between the trimmed V and J ends, which lost 4 bases and 0 bases, there was a span of 14 bases. The CDR3 extends over 16 amino acids.